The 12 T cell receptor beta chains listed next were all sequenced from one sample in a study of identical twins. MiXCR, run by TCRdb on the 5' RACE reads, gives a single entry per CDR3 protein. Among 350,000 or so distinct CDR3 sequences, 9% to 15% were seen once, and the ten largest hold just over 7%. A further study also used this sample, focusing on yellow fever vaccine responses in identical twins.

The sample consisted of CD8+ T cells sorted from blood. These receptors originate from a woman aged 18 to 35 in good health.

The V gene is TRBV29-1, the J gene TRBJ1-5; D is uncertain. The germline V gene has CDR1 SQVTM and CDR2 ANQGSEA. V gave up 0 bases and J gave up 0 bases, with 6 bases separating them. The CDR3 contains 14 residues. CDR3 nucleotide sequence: TGCAGCGTTGAAGACCCTGGTAGCAATCAGCCCCAGCATTTT. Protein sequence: CSVEDPGSNQPQHF.

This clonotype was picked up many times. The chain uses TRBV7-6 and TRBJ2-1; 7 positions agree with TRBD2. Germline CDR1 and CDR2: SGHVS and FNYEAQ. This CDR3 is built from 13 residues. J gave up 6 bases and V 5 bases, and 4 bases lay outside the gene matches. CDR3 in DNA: TGTGCCAGCAGCCCAAGCGGGGCCAATGAGCAGTTCTTC. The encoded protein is CASSPSGANEQFF.

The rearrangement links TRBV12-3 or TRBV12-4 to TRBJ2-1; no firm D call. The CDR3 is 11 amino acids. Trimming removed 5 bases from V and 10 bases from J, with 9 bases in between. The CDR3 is CASSPNLEQFF. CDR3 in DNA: TGTGCCAGCAGTCCCAATTTGGAGCAGTTCTTC.

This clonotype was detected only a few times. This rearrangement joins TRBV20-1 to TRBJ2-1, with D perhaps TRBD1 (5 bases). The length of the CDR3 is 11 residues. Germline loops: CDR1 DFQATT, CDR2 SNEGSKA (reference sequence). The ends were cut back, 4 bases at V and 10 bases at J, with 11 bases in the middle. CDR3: CSATTGQEQFF. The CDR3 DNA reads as TGCAGTGCTACCACCGGACAAGAGCAGTTCTTC.

The CDR3 sequence is CSAVAGADTQYF. The CDR3 coding sequence is TGCAGTGCAGTAGCGGGAGCAGATACGCAGTATTTT. The chain joins TRBV20-1 to TRBJ2-3, with 9 bases identical to TRBD2. Germline CDR1 reads DFQATT; CDR2 reads SNEGSKA (reference sequence). There are 12 residues in the CDR3. With 6 bases clipped from V and 4 bases from J, the junction kept 2 bases outside the gene matches.

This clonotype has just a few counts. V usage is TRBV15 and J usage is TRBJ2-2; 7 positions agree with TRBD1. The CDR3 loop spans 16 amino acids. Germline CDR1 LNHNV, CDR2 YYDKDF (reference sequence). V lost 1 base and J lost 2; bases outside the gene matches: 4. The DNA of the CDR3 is TGTGCCACCAGCAGAGGAGGGGGCCCAAACACCGGGGAGCTGTTTTTT. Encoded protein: CATSRGGGPNTGELFF.

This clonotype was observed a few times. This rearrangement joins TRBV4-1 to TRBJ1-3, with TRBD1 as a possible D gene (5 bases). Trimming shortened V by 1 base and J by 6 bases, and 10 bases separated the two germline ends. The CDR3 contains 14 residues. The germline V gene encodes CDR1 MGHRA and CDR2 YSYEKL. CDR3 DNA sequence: TGCGCCAGCAGCCAAGCCCGGGGGGTAAACACCATATATTTT. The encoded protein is CASSQARGVNTIYF.

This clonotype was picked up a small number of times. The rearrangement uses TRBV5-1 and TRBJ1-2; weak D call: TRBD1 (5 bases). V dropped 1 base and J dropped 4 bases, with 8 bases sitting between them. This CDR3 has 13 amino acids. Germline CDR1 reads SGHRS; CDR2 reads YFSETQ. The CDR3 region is CASSLRQGYGYTF. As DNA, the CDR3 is TGCGCCAGCAGCTTGCGGCAGGGCTATGGCTACACCTTC. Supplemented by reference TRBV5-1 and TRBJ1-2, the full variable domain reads KAGVTQTPRYLIKTRGQQVTLSCSPISGHRSVSWYQQTPGQGLQFLFEYFSETQRNKGNFPGRFSGRQFSNSRSEMNVSTLELGDSALYLCASSLRQGYGYTFGSGTRLTVV.

The CDR3 protein is CASSQEWLAGSYEQYF. The CDR3 bases are TGTGCCAGCAGCCAAGAGTGGTTGGCGGGGAGCTACGAGCAGTACTTC. The chain has TRBV4-2 and TRBJ2-7, with a weak D call TRBD2 (6 bases). Trimming took 0 bases from V and 3 from J, leaving 15 bases between them. Germline V gives CDR1 LGHNA, CDR2 YNFKEQ. This CDR3 contains 16 residues.

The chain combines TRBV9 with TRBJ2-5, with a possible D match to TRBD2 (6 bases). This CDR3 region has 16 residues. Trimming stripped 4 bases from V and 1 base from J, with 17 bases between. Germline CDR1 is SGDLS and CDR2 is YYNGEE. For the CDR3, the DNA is TGTGCCAGCAGCACCCGGACGGGAGAAACCCAAGAGACCCAGTACTTC. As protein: CASSTRTGETQETQYF. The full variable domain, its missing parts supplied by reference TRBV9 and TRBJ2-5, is DSGVTQTPKHLITATGQRVTLRCSPRSGDLSVYWYQQSLDQGLQFLIQYYNGEERAKGNILERFSAQQFPDLHSELNLSSLELGDSALYFCASSTRTGETQETQYFGPGTRLLVL.

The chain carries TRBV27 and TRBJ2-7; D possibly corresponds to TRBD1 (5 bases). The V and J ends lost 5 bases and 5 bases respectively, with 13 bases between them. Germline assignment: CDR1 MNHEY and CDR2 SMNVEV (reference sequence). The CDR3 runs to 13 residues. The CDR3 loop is CASSPEGVHEQYF. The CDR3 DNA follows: TGTGCCAGCAGTCCTGAAGGGGTACACGAGCAGTACTTC.

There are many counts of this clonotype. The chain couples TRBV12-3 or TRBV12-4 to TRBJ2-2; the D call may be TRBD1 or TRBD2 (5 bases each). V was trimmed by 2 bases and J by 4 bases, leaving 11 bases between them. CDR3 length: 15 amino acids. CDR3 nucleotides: TGTGCCAGCAGTTTAAGAGGGGACGGCACCGGGGAGCTGTTTTTT. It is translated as CASSLRGDGTGELFF.